The entry that follows covers one T cell receptor (beta chain) sequence. The repertoire was sequenced with immunoSEQ multiplex PCR; TCRdb's copy has only in-frame clones and lacks some. The sample lists fewer than 350,000 clones; more than 75% were seen once. This sample stems from a study of blood T cell repertoires in COVID-19. Study information: Both acute and convalescent COVID-19 samples were obtained from the United States, Italy and Spain. PBMCs, B-cell-depleted T cells, or T cells provided the cDNA or gDNA that made up the material.

Germline values: CDR1 MDHEN, CDR2 SYDVKM. V was cut by 3 bases and J by 5 bases, with 10 bases left in between. This CDR3 comprises 13 residues. Sequencing used PBMCs or T cells enriched from blood (not recorded which). The TCR sequence derives from a woman aged 40 to 50 with acute COVID-19. The chain recombines TRBV28 with TRBJ1-1; maybe TRBD1 (5 bases). CDR3 in amino acids: CASSFRGGTEAFF. The DNA for the CDR3 is TGTGCCAGCAGTTTCCGGGGGGGAACTGAAGCTTTCTTT.